This T cell receptor (beta chain) was sequenced for a study of T and B cells in COVID-19 patients. Study-level information: Blood was sampled from COVID-19 patients who were either actively infected or recovered. Median age was approximately 34 years in the recovered cohort and around 67 years in the active-infection cohort. In the active-infection cohort, about 90% of the roughly 20 patients had comorbidities linked to unfavorable COVID-19 outcome. Study conclusions and caveats: At recovery TRB diversity and richness exceeded healthy donors, after highly clonal active COVID-19 repertoires.

Blood genomic DNA input for TRB amplification was about 250-500 ng. Notes on this clonotype: The target antigen is unknown.

Multiplex PCR with BIOMED2 TRB-A/B primer pools amplified TRB rearrangements. TCRdb fed the multiplex PCR reads into MiXCR, producing one record per CDR3 protein. The sample carries roughly 9,500 distinct CDR3 sequences, approximately 29% recorded once. Sequencing was performed on blood. The TCR was taken from a human donor who had recovered from COVID-19.

As DNA, the CDR3 is TGTGCCAGCAGTCTCCAGGGGGGGGGCGCAAGGGGGGAGCAGTTCTTC. Protein product: CASSLQGGGARGEQFF. The chain couples TRBV6-1 to TRBJ2-1; either TRBD1 or TRBD2 may supply D (7 bases each). This CDR3 comprises 16 residues. CDR1 and CDR2 from the germline V gene are MNHNS and SASEGT. Deletions cut 5 bases from V and 10 bases from J, with 24 bases between.